One T cell receptor beta chain is described in this entry. Its antigen is not identified. At baseline, cycle 4 day 1, and cycle 7 day 1, blood was sampled. Measured with immunoSEQ multiplex PCR; TCRdb has only the in-frame clones, and not every one. This table holds some 68,000 clones, 80% to 90% found once. The data belong to a study of OX40 agonist ivuxolimab in advanced cancers. Study background: Patients were treated with ivuxolimab, an agonistic anti-OX40 (CD134) antibody. Hepatocellular carcinoma, melanoma, renal cell or head and neck cancer affected the dose-escalation patients. General observations from the study: Clonal expansion among partial responders at 0.1-3.0 mg/kg ranked near the lowest.

This CDR3 contains 14 residues. Between the trimmed V and J ends, which lost 3 bases and 6 bases, there was a span of 17 bases. The germline V gene encodes CDR1 SQVTM and CDR2 ANQGSEA. The TCR was taken from an adult with an advanced solid tumor such as melanoma, head and neck, liver or kidney cancer. The chain carries TRBV29-1 and TRBJ1-1; D might be TRBD1 (5 bases). The sample was CD4+ or CD8+ T cells sorted from blood, taken in a trial of the OX40 agonist ivuxolimab. The CDR3 nucleotides read TGCAGCGTTGAGCGTTTCAGGGACGATCCTGAAGCTTTCTTT. The encoded protein is CSVERFRDDPEAFF. The full variable domain, its missing parts supplied by reference TRBV29-1 and TRBJ1-1, is SAVISQKPSRDICQRGTSLTIQCQVDSQVTMMFWYRQQPGQSLTLIATANQGSEATYESGFVIDKFPISRPNLTFSTLTVSNMSPEDSSIYLCSVERFRDDPEAFFGQGTRLTVV.